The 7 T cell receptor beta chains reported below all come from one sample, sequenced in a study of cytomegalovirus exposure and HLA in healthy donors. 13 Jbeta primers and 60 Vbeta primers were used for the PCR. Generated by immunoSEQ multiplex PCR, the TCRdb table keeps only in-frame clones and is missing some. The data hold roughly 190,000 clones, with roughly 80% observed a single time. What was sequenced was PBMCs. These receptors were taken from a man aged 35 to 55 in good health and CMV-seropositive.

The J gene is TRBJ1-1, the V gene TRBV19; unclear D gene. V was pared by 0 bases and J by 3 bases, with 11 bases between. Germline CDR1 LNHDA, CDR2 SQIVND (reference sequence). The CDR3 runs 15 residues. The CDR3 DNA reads TGTGCCAGTAGTATAGAGTCCGGGATCTACACTGAAGCTTTCTTT. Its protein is CASSIESGIYTEAFF.

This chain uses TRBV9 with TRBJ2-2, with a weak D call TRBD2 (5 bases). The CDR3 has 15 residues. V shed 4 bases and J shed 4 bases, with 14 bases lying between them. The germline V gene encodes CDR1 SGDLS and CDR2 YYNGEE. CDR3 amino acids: CASSREGLGTGELFF. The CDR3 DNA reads TGTGCCAGCAGCCGAGAGGGTCTGGGCACCGGGGAGCTGTTTTTT.

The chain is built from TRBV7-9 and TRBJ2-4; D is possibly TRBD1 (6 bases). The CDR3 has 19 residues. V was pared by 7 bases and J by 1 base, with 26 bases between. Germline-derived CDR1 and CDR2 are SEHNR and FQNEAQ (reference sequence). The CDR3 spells CASTQGDRKGPRAKNIQYF. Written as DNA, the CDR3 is TGTGCCAGCACCCAAGGAGACAGGAAGGGGCCCCGGGCCAAAAACATTCAGTACTTC.

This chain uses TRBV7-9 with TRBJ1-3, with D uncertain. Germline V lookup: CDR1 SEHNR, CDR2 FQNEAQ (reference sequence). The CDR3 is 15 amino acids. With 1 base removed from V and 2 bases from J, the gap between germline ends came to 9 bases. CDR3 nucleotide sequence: TGTGCCAGCAGCTTAGAACGGGGAACTGGAAACACCATATATTTT. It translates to CASSLERGTGNTIYF.

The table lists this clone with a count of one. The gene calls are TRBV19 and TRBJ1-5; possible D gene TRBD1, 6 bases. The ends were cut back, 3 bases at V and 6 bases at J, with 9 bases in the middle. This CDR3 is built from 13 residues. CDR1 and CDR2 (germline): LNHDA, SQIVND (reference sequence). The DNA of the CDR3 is TGTGCCAGTAGTATGGGGGGGCCTCAGCCCCAGCATTTT. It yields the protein CASSMGGPQPQHF. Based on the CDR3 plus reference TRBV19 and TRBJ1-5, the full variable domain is DGGITQSPKYLFRKEGQNVTLSCEQNLNHDAMYWYRQDPGQGLRLIYYSQIVNDFQKGDIAEGYSVSREKKESFPLTVTSAQKNPTAFYLCASSMGGPQPQHFGDGTRLSIL.

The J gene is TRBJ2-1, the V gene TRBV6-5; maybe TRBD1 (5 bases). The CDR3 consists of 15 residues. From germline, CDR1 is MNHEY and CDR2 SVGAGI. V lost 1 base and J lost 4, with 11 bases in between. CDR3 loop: CASSYLAGKYNEQFF. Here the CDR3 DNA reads TGTGCCAGCAGTTACTTGGCAGGGAAATACAATGAGCAGTTCTTC.

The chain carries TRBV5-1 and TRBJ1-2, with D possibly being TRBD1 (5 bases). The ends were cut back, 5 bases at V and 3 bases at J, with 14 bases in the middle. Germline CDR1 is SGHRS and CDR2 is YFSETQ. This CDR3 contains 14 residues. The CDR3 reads CASRFPGIDYGYTF. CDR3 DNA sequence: TGCGCCAGCAGATTCCCAGGGATCGACTATGGCTACACCTTC.